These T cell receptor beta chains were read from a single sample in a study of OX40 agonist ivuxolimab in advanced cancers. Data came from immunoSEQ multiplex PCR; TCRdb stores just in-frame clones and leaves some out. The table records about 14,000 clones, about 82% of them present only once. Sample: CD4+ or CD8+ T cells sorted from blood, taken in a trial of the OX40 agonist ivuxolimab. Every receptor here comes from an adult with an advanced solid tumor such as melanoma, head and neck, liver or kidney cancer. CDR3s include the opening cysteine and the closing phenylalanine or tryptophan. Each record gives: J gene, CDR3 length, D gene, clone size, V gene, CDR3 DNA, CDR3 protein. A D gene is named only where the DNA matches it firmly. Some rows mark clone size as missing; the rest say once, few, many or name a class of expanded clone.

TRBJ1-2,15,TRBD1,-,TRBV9,TGTGCCAGCAGCGGCGGGACAGGGGCAATCTATGGCTACACCTTC,CASSGGTGAIYGYTF
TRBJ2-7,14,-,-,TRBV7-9,TGTGCCAGCAGCTTAGTACCGGATTTCTACGAGCAGTACTTC,CASSLVPDFYEQYF
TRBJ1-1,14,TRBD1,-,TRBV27,TGTGCCAGCAGAGCCGGGACAGTGAACACTGAAGCTTTCTTT,CASRAGTVNTEAFF
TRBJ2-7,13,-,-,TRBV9,TGTGCCAGCAGCGAAACTTCAGGCCACGAGCAGTACTTC,CASSETSGHEQYF
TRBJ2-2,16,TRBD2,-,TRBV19,TGTGCCAGTAGTCTGCCTCTAGCGGGAGGGCCCTTGGAGCTGTTTTTT,CASSLPLAGGPLELFF
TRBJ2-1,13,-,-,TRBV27,TGTGCCAGCAGTCCGGAACCATACAATGAGCAGTTCTTC,CASSPEPYNEQFF
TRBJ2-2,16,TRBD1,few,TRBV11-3,TGTGCCAGCAGCTCCCTCGGGACAGGGGGCGTCGGGGAGCTGTTTTTT,CASSSLGTGGVGELFF
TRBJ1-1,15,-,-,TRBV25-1,TGTGCCAGCAGTGAATTAGGCAGGGTGGACACTGAAGCTTTCTTT,CASSELGRVDTEAFF
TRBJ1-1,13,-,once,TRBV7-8,TGTGCCAGCAGCTTAGGGGATCGGCGAGAAGCTTTCTTT,CASSLGDRREAFF
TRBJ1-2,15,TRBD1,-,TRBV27,TGTGCCACCAGGGGGGAGGTAGTGACGGGCTATGGCTACACCTTC,CATRGEVVTGYGYTF
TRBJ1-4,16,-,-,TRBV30,TGTGCCTGGAAGGGGGACAAACATGCAACTAATGAAAAACTGTTTTTT,CAWKGDKHATNEKLFF
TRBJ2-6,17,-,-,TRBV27,TGTGCCAGCAGTTATCTGACCGGGAGCTCTGGGGCCAACGTCCTGACTTTC,CASSYLTGSSGANVLTF
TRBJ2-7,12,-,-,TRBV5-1,TGCGCCAGCAGCTTGGATGCTTACGAGCAGTACTTC,CASSLDAYEQYF
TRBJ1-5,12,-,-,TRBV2,TGTGCCAGCAGGCCACTCAATCAGCCCCAGCATTTT,CASRPLNQPQHF
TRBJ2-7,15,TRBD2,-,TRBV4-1,TGCGCCAGCAGCCAAGTTAGCGGGGAGACCTACGAGCAGTACTTC,CASSQVSGETYEQYF
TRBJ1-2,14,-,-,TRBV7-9,TGTGCCAGCAGCGAGGTCTATTGGGACTATGGCTACACCTTC,CASSEVYWDYGYTF
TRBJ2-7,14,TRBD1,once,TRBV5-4,TGTGCCAGCAGCTTGGGGGACAGGGGCCACGAGCAGTACTTC,CASSLGDRGHEQYF
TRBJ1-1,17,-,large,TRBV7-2,TGTGCCAGCACCCGTAGTGGACGCGGGCCGCTGAACACTGAAGCTTTCTTT,CASTRSGRGPLNTEAFF
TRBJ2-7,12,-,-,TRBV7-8,TGTGCCAGCAGAGAATCAGGGTTCGAGCAGTACTTC,CASRESGFEQYF
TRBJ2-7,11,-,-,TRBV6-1,TGTGCCACCGAAAGGCGGGGGCTTGAGTACTTC,CATERRGLEYF
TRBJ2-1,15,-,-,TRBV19,TGTGCCAGTAGCCTCGGGACTTCGACGTTAGATGAGCAGTTCTTC,CASSLGTSTLDEQFF
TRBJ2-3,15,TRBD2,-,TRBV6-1,TGTGCCAGCAGGGTCTCGGGGGGAGTGACAGATACGCAGTATTTT,CASRVSGGVTDTQYF
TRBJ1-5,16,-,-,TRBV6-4,TGTGCCAGCAGCAGCTCACCCGGGGATAGCAATCAGCCCCAGCATTTT,CASSSSPGDSNQPQHF
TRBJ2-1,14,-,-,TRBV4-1,TGCGCCAGCAGCCAAGTGCTCCCATCCAATGAGCAGTTCTTC,CASSQVLPSNEQFF
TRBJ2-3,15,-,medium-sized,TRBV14,TGTGCCAGCAGCCCACTCCAGACTAGCACAGATACGCAGTATTTT,CASSPLQTSTDTQYF
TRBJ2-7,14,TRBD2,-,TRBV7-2,TGTGCCAGCAGCTTTAGCGGGGGCTCCTACGAGCAGTACTTC,CASSFSGGSYEQYF
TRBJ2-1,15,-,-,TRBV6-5,TGTGCCAGCAACCGCCCAGGCGTGGGACGCGATGAGCAGTTCTTC,CASNRPGVGRDEQFF
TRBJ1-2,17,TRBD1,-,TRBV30,TGTGCCTGGAGTGGGGGCCCGGGACAGGGGGCCGTGGGAGGCTACACCTTC,CAWSGGPGQGAVGGYTF
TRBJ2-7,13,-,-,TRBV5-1,TGCGCCAGCAGCTTGTTTACAGGGCGCGAGCAGTACTTC,CASSLFTGREQYF
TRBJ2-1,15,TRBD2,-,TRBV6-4,TGTGCCAGCAGCCAACTCACTAGCGGGGGTGGTGAGCAGTTCTTC,CASSQLTSGGGEQFF
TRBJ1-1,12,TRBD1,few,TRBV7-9,TGTGCCAGCAGCTCGACAGGGGATGAAGCTTTCTTT,CASSSTGDEAFF
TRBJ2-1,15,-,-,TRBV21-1,TGTGCCAGCAGCCTCGGGACGCAGACTTACAATGAGCAGTTCTTC,CASSLGTQTYNEQFF
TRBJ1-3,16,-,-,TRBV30,TGTGCCTGGAGTGTACATGAGGAGTCGGTCGGAAACACCATATATTTT,CAWSVHEESVGNTIYF
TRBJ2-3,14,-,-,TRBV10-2,TGCGCCAGCAGTGGAGGACTACTCGCAGGGGCGCAGTATTTT,CASSGGLLAGAQYF
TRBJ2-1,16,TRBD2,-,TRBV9,TGTGCCAGCACACCGGGGGGGACTAGCTCCTACAATGAGCAGTTCTTC,CASTPGGTSSYNEQFF
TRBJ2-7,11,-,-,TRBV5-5,TGTGCCAGCAGCGTAGGATGGGAGCAGTACTTC,CASSVGWEQYF
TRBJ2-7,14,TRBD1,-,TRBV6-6,TGTGCCAGCAGTGATCCGGGACAGTTCTACGAGCAGTACTTC,CASSDPGQFYEQYF
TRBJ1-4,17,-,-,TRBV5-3,TGTGCCAGAAGCTTGCTGAAATCGTTAGCCCTTAATGAAAAACTGTTTTTT,CARSLLKSLALNEKLFF
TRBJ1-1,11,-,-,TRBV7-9,TGTGCCAGCAGCTCGCAGGGGGAAGCTTTCTTT,CASSSQGEAFF
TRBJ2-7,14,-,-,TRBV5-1,TGCGCCAGCAGCTTGGTTAGCGCCCTCGACGAGCAGTACTTC,CASSLVSALDEQYF
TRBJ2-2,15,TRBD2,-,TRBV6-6,TGTGCCAGCAGTTTAGCGGGGGGGCCGGTCGGGGAGCTGTTTTTT,CASSLAGGPVGELFF
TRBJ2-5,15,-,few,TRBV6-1,TGTGCCAGCAGTGAATCTACGGAGGGATGGGAGACCCAGTACTTC,CASSESTEGWETQYF
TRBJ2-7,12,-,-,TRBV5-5,TGTGCCAACGGGGGAAGGGCTTACGAGCAGTACTTC,CANGGRAYEQYF
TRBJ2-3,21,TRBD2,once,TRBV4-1,TGCGCCAGCAGCCAAGAAGGTGGACTAGCGGGAGTGGGAGGATTCACAGATACGCAGTATTTT,CASSQEGGLAGVGGFTDTQYF
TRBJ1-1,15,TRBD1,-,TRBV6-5,TGTGCCAGCAGTTACTCGGGGACAGGGAACGCTGAAGCTTTCTTT,CASSYSGTGNAEAFF
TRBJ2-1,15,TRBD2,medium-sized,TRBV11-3,TGTGCCAGCAAGCTTGCGGGAGGCAAGTACAATGAGCAGTTCTTC,CASKLAGGKYNEQFF
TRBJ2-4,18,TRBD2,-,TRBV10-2,TGCGCCAGCAGTGAGTCGTCCCTAGCGGGGTTAGCCAAAAACATTCAGTACTTC,CASSESSLAGLAKNIQYF
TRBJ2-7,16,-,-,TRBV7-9,TGTGCCAGCAGCTTAAGCGGGACAGCTATCCCCTACGAGCAGTACTTC,CASSLSGTAIPYEQYF
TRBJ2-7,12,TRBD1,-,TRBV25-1,TGTGCCAGCAGGGACAGGGCCTACGAGCAGTACTTC,CASRDRAYEQYF
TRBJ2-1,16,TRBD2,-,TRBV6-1,TGTGCCAGCAGTGAAATCGCGGGAGGGGCCTACAATGAGCAGTTCTTC,CASSEIAGGAYNEQFF
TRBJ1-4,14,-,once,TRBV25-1,TGTGCCAGCAGTGTAGGAGTAACTAATGAAAAACTGTTTTTT,CASSVGVTNEKLFF
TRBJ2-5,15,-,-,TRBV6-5,TGTGCCAGCAGTTTTTTCATGGGGGACCAAGAGACCCAGTACTTC,CASSFFMGDQETQYF